This passage covers 25 T cell receptor beta chains from one sample sequenced in a study of cytomegalovirus exposure and HLA in healthy donors. 13 Jbeta primers and 60 Vbeta primers were used for the PCR. TCRdb's table, derived via immunoSEQ multiplex PCR, lists solely in-frame clones and lacks some. The data contain 150,000 to 200,000 clones, 65% to 85% of them singletons. The sample consisted of PBMCs. Source of these receptors: a woman aged 25-40 years in good health and CMV-seropositive.

The DNA of the CDR3 is TGTGCCAGCAGCCAAGTGGCAGGGGGCCTTGGAAACACCATATATTTT. Translated: CASSQVAGGLGNTIYF. This chain connects TRBV4-2 to TRBJ1-3, with 8 bases identical to TRBD1. V dropped 1 base and J dropped 3; count of bases not matched to a gene: 5. Germline-derived CDR1 and CDR2 are LGHNA and YNFKEQ. The CDR3 runs 16 residues.

The rearrangement uses TRBV4-3 and TRBJ1-1; D unresolved. Trimming shortened V by 4 bases and J by 8 bases, and 14 bases separated the two germline ends. This CDR3 has 13 residues. Germline V gene data show CDR1 as LGHNA and CDR2 as YSLEER. The CDR3 loop is CASSPGWSQEAFF. In DNA, the CDR3 is TGCGCCAGCAGCCCCGGTTGGAGTCAAGAAGCTTTCTTT.

This clone was observed a handful of times. The rearrangement uses TRBV7-2 and TRBJ1-1; 7 bases agree with TRBD1. Unmatched junction bases numbered 9, after V lost 4 bases and J lost 7 bases. The CDR3 is made up of 14 amino acids. CDR1 and CDR2 from the germline V gene are SGHTA and FQGNSA. CDR3 protein: CASSSDQGVGEAFF. The CDR3 DNA follows: TGTGCCAGCAGCTCAGATCAGGGGGTTGGTGAAGCTTTCTTT.

The gene calls are TRBV27 and TRBJ2-7; TRBD1 agrees at 11 bases. This CDR3 is 19 amino acids long. Germline values: CDR1 MNHEY, CDR2 SMNVEV (reference sequence). V was clipped by 5 bases and J by 3 bases; unmatched bases: 18. In DNA, the CDR3 is TGTGCCAGCAGTACAAGGGTTCCAGGACAGGGGGCGCTTGGCTACGAGCAGTACTTC. Its translation: CASSTRVPGQGALGYEQYF.

This clone was counted only a few times. The J gene is TRBJ2-7, the V gene TRBV5-1; maybe TRBD1 (7 bases). V dropped 4 bases and J dropped 13 bases, with 24 bases sitting between them. Germline V gives CDR1 SGHRS, CDR2 YFSETQ. The CDR3 contains 14 residues. CDR3 protein: CASSPTTDRRGCYF. The CDR3 DNA reads as TGCGCCAGCAGCCCGACTACGGACAGGAGGGGCTGCTACTTC.

The count of this clone is one. The chain couples TRBV5-1 to TRBJ2-4; 10 bases fit TRBD2. The CDR3 runs 15 residues. J was trimmed by 2 bases and V by 4 bases; bases with no gene match: 3. The germline V gene has CDR1 SGHRS and CDR2 YFSETQ. The CDR3 coding sequence is TGCGCCAGCAGCCTCACTAGCGGGACCAAAAACATTCAGTACTTC. As protein: CASSLTSGTKNIQYF. The full variable domain, with the rest looked up from reference TRBV5-1 and TRBJ2-4, is KAGVTQTPRYLIKTRGQQVTLSCSPISGHRSVSWYQQTPGQGLQFLFEYFSETQRNKGNFPGRFSGRQFSNSRSEMNVSTLELGDSALYLCASSLTSGTKNIQYFGAGTRLSVL.

The chain joins TRBV9 to TRBJ2-1; the match to TRBD2 covers 12 bases. The CDR3 consists of 15 residues. Germline V gene sequence: CDR1 SGDLS, CDR2 YYNGEE. V lost 3 bases, J lost 8 bases, and 6 bases stayed unmatched. CDR3 DNA: TGTGCCAGCAGCGCCGCTAGCGGGGGGGGATATGAGCAGTTCTTC. Amino acids: CASSAASGGGYEQFF.

A remark on this clone: A junction end diverges from the germline sequence, so it may reflect a read error. In DNA, the CDR3 is TGTGCCAGCGGGGCGACATATCCCACTTTCTTC. It encodes CASGATYPTFF. The chain is built from TRBV7-2 and TRBJ1-2; weak D call: TRBD1 (5 bases). CDR1 is SGHTA and CDR2 is FQGNSA in the germline V gene. This CDR3 spans 11 amino acids.

This sequence joins TRBV6-5 and TRBJ1-2; tentatively, D is TRBD1 (6 bases). Per the germline V gene, CDR1 is MNHEY and CDR2 is SVGAGI. CDR3 size: 13 residues. Trimming removed 7 bases at V and 3 bases at J, with 12 bases between. The DNA for the CDR3 is TGTGCCAGCAACAGGGATTGGGACTATGGCTACACCTTC. It encodes CASNRDWDYGYTF.

The gene calls are TRBV7-8 and TRBJ2-2; 12 positions agree with TRBD2. Germline-derived CDR1 and CDR2 are SGHVS and FQNEAQ. CDR3 length: 16 residues. CDR3 in DNA: TGTGCAACTCTCGGGGCTAGCGGGAGGGTCACCGGGGAGCTGTTTTTT. Protein sequence: CATLGASGRVTGELFF.

V and J are TRBV7-2 and TRBJ2-5; 7 bases agree with TRBD1. V shed 5 bases and J 9 bases; nucleotides not matched to a gene: 12. Germline V gene data show CDR1 as SGHTA and CDR2 as FQGNSA. The CDR3 is made up of 14 amino acids. CDR3 DNA sequence: TGTGCCAGCAGCCTCGCCGGGACAGCTAGAGCCCAGTACTTC. Its translation is CASSLAGTARAQYF. Full variable domain (rest looked up from reference TRBV7-2 and TRBJ2-5): GAGVSQSPSNKVTEKGKDVELRCDPISGHTALYWYRQSLGQGLEFLIYFQGNSAPDKSGLPSDRFSAERTGGSVSTLTIQRTQQEDSAVYLCASSLAGTARAQYFGPGTRLLVL.

The chain employs TRBV10-1 and TRBJ2-1; TRBD2 matches at 9 bases. Losses at the gene ends were 2 bases for V and 1 base for J; bases not matched to a gene: 0. Germline V CDR1 and CDR2: WNHNN, SYGVQD (reference sequence). The CDR3 consists of 15 residues. In nucleotides, the CDR3 is TGCGCCAGCAGTGAGGCGGGGGGGTCCTACAATGAGCAGTTCTTC. It encodes CASSEAGGSYNEQFF.

V and J are TRBV18 and TRBJ1-1; D gene unclear. Germline CDR1 is KGHSH and CDR2 is LQKENI. Between the trimmed V and J ends, which lost 9 bases and 0 bases, there was a span of 11 bases. The CDR3 loop spans 13 amino acids. This chain's CDR3 is CASRREMNTEAFF. CDR3 in DNA: TGTGCCAGTCGGCGGGAGATGAACACTGAAGCTTTCTTT.

V and J are TRBV27 and TRBJ2-5; TRBD1 matches 7 bases. The germline V gene has CDR1 MNHEY and CDR2 SMNVEV (reference sequence). Trimming removed 8 bases from V and 2 bases from J; junction bases left unmatched: 8. The CDR3 totals 14 residues. Here the CDR3 reads CASGDGTAQETQYF. The CDR3 nucleotides are TGTGCCAGCGGAGATGGGACAGCTCAAGAGACCCAGTACTTC.

The genes are TRBV2 and TRBJ1-1, with D possibly being TRBD1 (5 bases). Per germline, CDR1 SNHLY and CDR2 FYNNEI. The CDR3 length is 12 residues. The germline V and J ends were trimmed by 5 bases and 12 bases, with 16 bases remaining between them. The CDR3 reads CASSQQAVKSFF. CDR3 coding DNA: TGTGCCAGCAGTCAACAGGCGGTGAAATCTTTCTTT.

This clone showed up just once. The V and J genes are TRBV5-1 and TRBJ2-3; D is uncertain. Per the germline V gene, CDR1 is SGHRS and CDR2 is YFSETQ. The CDR3 length is 12 residues. V was clipped by 6 bases and J by 5 bases, with 10 bases between them. As DNA, the CDR3 is TGCGCCAGCAAACTTACTGGAGATACGCAGTATTTT. Its translation: CASKLTGDTQYF.

The rearrangement joins TRBV6-5 to TRBJ2-1; D call uncertain. Trimming took off 0 bases at V and 7 bases at J, with 16 bases between the two ends. The V gene's germline CDR1 is MNHEY and CDR2 SVGAGI. This CDR3 comprises 16 residues. Here the CDR3 DNA reads TGTGCCAGCAGTTACTCGCAACTATCCGCTACGAATGAGCAGTTCTTC. Amino acid sequence: CASSYSQLSATNEQFF.

The rearrangement links TRBV5-1 to TRBJ1-1; D possibly corresponds to TRBD1 (5 bases). Trimming pared 0 bases from V and 3 bases from J, leaving 24 bases between. Germline lookup yields CDR1 SGHRS and CDR2 YFSETQ. The CDR3 extends over 19 amino acids. The DNA of the CDR3 is TGCGCCAGCAGCTTGGCTCCGTCCGGAGGGGCTCCTCCACACACTGAAGCTTTCTTT. It codes for CASSLAPSGGAPPHTEAFF.

V and J are TRBV19 and TRBJ1-1; D might be TRBD1 (6 bases). The germline CDR1 and CDR2 sequences are LNHDA and SQIVND (reference sequence). CDR3 length equals 15 residues. The V end lost 8 bases, the J end lost 0 bases, and 16 bases lay between the germline ends. CDR3 loop: CASLPGQRLNTEAFF. For the CDR3, the DNA is TGTGCCAGTTTACCTGGACAGCGCCTGAACACTGAAGCTTTCTTT. The full variable domain, its missing parts supplied by reference TRBV19 and TRBJ1-1, is DGGITQSPKYLFRKEGQNVTLSCEQNLNHDAMYWYRQDPGQGLRLIYYSQIVNDFQKGDIAEGYSVSREKKESFPLTVTSAQKNPTAFYLCASLPGQRLNTEAFFGQGTRLTVV.

The chain combines TRBV5-1 with TRBJ2-1; 9 positions agree with TRBD2. This CDR3 has 12 amino acids. V was pared by 7 bases and J by 5 bases, with 1 base of the junction left unmatched. Looked up from germline, CDR1 is SGHRS and CDR2 is YFSETQ. As DNA, the CDR3 is TGCGCCAGCCGACTAGCGGACAATGAGCAGTTCTTC. It translates to CASRLADNEQFF.

Worth noting for this clone: Germline is not matched at one junction end, which may reflect a read error. The J gene is TRBJ2-5, the V gene TRBV7-7; no clear D gene. The CDR3 has 16 residues. Germline CDR1 is SSHAT and CDR2 is FNYEAQ (reference sequence). The CDR3 protein is CASSLTWATTQETQYF. The CDR3 DNA reads TGTGCTAGCAGCTTAACGTGGGCTACAACTCAAGAGACCCAGTACTTC.

This clone was found once. The genes are TRBV7-9 and TRBJ2-7; 9 nucleotides agree with TRBD2. CDR1 and CDR2 from the germline V gene are SEHNR and FQNEAQ (reference sequence). The CDR3 totals 16 residues. V gave up 7 bases and J gave up 6 bases; unmatched junction bases: 16. The CDR3 coding sequence is TGTGCCAGCATACTAGCGGGTTCGTCTTCTCGGGGCGAGCAGTACTTC. Translated, it gives CASILAGSSSRGEQYF.

J is TRBJ1-1 and V is TRBV6-6; 7 bases align to TRBD1. CDR3 size: 13 residues. The germline V gene encodes CDR1 MNHNY and CDR2 SVGAGI (reference sequence). V lost 9 bases to trimming and J lost 0 bases; unmatched junction nucleotides: 4. CDR3 protein: CASTGTVNTEAFF. The CDR3 DNA sequence: TGTGCCAGTACCGGGACAGTGAACACTGAAGCTTTCTTT.

The CDR3 reads CASSWGQGGSGYTF. The DNA of the CDR3 is TGCGCCAGCAGCTGGGGACAGGGTGGTAGTGGCTACACCTTC. The genes are TRBV5-1 and TRBJ1-2; TRBD1 matches 9 bases. CDR3 size: 14 residues. The germline gives CDR1 SGHRS, CDR2 YFSETQ. Unmatched junction bases numbered 7, after V lost 3 bases and J lost 7 bases. Together with reference TRBV5-1 and TRBJ1-2, the CDR3 gives the full variable domain: KAGVTQTPRYLIKTRGQQVTLSCSPISGHRSVSWYQQTPGQGLQFLFEYFSETQRNKGNFPGRFSGRQFSNSRSEMNVSTLELGDSALYLCASSWGQGGSGYTFGSGTRLTVV.

The genes are TRBV5-6 and TRBJ1-5; a possible D gene is TRBD1 (6 bases). CDR3 size: 14 residues. CDR1 and CDR2 from the germline V gene are SGHDT and YYEEEE. Trimming pared 1 base from V and 5 bases from J, leaving 10 bases between. The CDR3 nucleotides are TGTGCCAGCAGCTTGCAGGACAGAGATCAGCCCCAGCATTTT. Encoded protein: CASSLQDRDQPQHF.